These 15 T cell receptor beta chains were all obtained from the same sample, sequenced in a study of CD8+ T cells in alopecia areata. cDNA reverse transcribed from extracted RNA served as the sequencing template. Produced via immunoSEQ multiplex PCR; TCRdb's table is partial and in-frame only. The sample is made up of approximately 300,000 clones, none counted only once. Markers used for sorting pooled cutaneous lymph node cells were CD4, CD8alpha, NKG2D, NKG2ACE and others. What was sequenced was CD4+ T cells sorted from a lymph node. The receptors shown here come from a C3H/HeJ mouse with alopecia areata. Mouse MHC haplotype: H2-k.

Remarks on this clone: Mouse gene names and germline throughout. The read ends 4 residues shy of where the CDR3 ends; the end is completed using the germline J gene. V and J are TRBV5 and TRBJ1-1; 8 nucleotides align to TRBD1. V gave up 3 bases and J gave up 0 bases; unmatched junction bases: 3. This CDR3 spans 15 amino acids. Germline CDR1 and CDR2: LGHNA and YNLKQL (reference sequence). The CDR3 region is CASSHRRGPNTEVFF. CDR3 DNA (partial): TGTGCCAGCAGCCATCGCAGGGGGCCAAACACA.

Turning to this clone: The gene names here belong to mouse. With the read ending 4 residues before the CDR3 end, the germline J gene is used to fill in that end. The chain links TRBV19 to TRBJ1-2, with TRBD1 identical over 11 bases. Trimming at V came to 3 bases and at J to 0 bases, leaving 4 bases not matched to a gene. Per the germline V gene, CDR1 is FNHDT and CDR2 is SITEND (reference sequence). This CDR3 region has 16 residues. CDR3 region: CASSRDRGSANSDYTF. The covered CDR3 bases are TGTGCCAGCAGTAGGGACAGGGGGTCCGCAAACTCC.

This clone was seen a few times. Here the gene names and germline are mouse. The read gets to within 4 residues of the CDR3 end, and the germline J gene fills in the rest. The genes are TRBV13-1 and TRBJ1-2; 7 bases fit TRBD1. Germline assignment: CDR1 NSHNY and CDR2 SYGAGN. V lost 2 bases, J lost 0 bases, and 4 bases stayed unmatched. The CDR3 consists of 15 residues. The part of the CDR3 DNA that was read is TGTGCCAGCAGTGAAACCAGGGGGGCAAACTCC. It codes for CASSETRGANS. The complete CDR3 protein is CASSETRGANSDYTF.

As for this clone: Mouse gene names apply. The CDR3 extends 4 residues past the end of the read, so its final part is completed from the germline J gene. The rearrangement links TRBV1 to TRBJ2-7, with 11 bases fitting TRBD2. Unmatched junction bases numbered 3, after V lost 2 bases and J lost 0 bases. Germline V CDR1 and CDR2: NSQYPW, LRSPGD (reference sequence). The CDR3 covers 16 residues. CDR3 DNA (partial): TGCACCTGCAGTGCAAACTGGGGGGGCGGCTCCTAT. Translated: CTCSANWGGGSY. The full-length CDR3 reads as CTCSANWGGGSYEQYF. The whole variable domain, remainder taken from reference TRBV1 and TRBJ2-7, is VTLLEQNPRWRLVPRGQAVNLRCILKNSQYPWMSWYQQDLQKQLQWLFTLRSPGDKEVKSLPGADYLATRVTDTELRLQVANMSQGRTLYCTCSANWGGGSYEQYFGPGTRLTVL.

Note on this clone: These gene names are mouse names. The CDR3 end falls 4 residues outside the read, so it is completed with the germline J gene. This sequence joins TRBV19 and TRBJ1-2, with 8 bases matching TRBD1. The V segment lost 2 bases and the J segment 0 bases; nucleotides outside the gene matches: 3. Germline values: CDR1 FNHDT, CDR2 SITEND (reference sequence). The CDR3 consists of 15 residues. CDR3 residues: CASSMWGQANSDYTF. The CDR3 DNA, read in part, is TGTGCCAGCAGTATGTGGGGACAGGCAAACTCC.

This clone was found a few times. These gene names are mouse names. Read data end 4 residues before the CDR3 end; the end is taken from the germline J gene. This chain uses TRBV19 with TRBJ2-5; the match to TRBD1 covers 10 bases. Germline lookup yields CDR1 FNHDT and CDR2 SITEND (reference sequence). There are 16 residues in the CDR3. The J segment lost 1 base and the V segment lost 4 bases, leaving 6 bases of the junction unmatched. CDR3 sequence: CASSLGQGTYQDTQYF. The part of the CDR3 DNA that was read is TGTGCCAGCAGTCTGGGACAGGGGACCTACCAAGAC.

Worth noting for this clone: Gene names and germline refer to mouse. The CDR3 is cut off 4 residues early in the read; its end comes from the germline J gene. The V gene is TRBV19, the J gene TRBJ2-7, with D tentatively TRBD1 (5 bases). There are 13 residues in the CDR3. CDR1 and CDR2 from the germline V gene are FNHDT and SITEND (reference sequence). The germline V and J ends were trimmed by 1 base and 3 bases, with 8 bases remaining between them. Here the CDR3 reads CASSIQDIYEQYF. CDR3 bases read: TGTGCCAGCAGTATACAGGACATCTAT.

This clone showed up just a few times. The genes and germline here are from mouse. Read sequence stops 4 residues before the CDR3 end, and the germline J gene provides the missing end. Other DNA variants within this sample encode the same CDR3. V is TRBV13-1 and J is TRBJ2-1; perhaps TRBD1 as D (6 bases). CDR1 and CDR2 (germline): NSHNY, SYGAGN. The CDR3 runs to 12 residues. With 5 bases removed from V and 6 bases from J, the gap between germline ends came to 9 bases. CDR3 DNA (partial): TGTGCCAGCAGGGCAGGGGTTGCT. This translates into CASRAGVA. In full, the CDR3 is CASRAGVAEQFF.

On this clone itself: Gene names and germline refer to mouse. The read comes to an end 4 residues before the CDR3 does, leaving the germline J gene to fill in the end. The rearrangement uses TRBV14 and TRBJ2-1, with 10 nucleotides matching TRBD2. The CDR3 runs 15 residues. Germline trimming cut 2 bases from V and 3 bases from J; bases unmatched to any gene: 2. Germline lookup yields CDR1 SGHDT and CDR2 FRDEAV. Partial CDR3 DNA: TGTGCCAGCAGTTTAGCTGGGGGGGCCTATGCT. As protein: CASSLAGGAYA. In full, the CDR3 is CASSLAGGAYAEQFF.

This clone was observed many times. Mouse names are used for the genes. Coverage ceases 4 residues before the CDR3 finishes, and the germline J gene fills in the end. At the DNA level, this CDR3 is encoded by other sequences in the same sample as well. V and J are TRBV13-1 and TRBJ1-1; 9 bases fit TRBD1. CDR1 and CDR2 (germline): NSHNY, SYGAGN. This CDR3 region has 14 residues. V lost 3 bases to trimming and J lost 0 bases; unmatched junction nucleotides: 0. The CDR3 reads CASSGTGANTEVFF. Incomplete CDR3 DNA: TGTGCCAGCAGTGGGACAGGGGCAAACACA.

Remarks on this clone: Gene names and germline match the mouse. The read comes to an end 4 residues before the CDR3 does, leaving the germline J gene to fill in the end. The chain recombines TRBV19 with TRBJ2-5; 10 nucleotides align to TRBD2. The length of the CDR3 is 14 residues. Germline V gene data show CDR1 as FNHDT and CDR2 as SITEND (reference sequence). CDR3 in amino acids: CASSRDWGVDTQYF. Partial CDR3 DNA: TGTGCCAGCAGTCGGGACTGGGGAGTGGAC. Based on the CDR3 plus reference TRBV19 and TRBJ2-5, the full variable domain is GGIITQTPKFLIGQEGQKLTLKCQQNFNHDTMYWYRQDSGKGLRLIYYSITENDLQKGDLSEGYDASREKKSSFSLTVTSAQKNEMAVFLCASSRDWGVDTQYFGPGTRLLVL.

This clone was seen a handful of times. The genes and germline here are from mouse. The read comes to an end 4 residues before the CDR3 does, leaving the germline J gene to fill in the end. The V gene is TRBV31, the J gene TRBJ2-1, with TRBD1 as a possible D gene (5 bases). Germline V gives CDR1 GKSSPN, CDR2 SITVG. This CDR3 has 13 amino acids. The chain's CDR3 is CAWSLPGLAEQFF. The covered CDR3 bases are TGTGCCTGGAGTCTGCCAGGGCTGGCT.

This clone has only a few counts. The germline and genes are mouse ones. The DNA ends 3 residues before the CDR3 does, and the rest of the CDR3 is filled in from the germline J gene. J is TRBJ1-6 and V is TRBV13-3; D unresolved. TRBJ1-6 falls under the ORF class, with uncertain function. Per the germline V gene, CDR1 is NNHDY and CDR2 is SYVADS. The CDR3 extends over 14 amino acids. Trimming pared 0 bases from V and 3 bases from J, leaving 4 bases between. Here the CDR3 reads CASSDAIYNSPLYF. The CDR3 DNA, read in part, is TGTGCCAGCAGTGATGCAATCTATAATTCGCCC.

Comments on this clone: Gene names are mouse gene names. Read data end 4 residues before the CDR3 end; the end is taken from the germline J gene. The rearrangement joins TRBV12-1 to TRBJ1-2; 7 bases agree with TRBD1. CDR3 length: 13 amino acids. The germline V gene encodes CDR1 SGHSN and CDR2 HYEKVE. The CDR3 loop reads CASSETGVSDYTF. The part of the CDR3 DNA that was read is TGTGCCAGCTCTGAAACAGGGGTGTCC.

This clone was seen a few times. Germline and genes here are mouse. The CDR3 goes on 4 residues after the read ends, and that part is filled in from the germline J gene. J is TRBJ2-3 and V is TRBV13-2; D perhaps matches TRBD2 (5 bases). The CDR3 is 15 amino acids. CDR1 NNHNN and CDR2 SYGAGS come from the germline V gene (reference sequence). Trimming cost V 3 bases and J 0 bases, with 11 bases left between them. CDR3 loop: CASGGWVTSAETLYF. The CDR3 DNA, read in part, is TGTGCCAGCGGTGGCTGGGTGACTAGTGCAGAA.